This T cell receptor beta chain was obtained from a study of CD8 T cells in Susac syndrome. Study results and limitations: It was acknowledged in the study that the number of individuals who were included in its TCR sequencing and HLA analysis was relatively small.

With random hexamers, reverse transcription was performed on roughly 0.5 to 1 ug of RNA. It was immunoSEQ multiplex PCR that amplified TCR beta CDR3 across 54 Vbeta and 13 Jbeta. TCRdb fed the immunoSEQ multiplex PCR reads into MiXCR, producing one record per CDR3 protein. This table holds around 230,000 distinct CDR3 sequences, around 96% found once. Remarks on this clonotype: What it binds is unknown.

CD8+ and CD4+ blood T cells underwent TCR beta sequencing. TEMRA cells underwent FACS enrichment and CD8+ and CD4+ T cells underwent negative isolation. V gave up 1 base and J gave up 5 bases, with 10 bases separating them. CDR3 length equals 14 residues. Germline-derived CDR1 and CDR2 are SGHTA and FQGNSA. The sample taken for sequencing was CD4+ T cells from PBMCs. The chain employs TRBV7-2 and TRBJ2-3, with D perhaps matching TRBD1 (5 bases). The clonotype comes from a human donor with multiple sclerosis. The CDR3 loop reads CASSLDPQGDTQYF. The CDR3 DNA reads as TGTGCCAGCAGCTTAGACCCTCAGGGAGATACGCAGTATTTT.